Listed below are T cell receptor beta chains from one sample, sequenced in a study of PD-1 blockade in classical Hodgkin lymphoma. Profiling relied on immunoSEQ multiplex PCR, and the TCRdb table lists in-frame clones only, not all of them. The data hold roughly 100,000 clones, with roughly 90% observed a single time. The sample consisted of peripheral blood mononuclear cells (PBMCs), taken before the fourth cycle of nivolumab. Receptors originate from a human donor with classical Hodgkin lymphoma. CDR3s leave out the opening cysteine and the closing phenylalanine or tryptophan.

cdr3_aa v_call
ASIPDRGNTGELF TRBV19
ASSQWMGDQETQY TRBV14
ASSLVLAGAYEQY TRBV7-9
ASSPGGNRIENTGELF TRBV27
ASKLAAGTWGVTDTQY TRBV27
ASSYGSGSPYEQY TRBV6-6
ASSPRTGSNEKLF TRBV18
ASRLAGGRNEQF TRBV19
ASSSAGGLTYEQY TRBV7-2
ASSQDIRGSNTGELF TRBV14
ASSSGQGEDYNEQF TRBV7-8
ASSQQHYTEAF TRBV4-1
ASSLDSSGNTIY TRBV5-6
ANLGERVWETQY TRBV2
ATGRGADVSGANVLT TRBV10-3
ASSLEHSGGYEQY TRBV7-9
AISESSGRVYSGNTIY TRBV10-3
ASSLIGRSYGYT TRBV7-9
ASSIPAGGMQY TRBV19
ASKVARDTEAF TRBV6-1
ASSLDRVDTDTQY TRBV5-1
ASSSGTSTREQY TRBV2
ASSPDLTGIMNTEAF TRBV11-2
ASSSRGLAGDTQY TRBV6-5
SCDRGLNNEQF TRBV29-1
ASRVRDNQPQH TRBV6-5
ASSLETAAYGYT TRBV28
ASTSGDGAQPQH TRBV7-9
ASSIEGQAITNYGYT TRBV19
ASSLDPIVGELF TRBV11-2
ASSTRTEKLF TRBV7-9
ASSPVVGYNEQF TRBV6-5
ASSPGTGPPGELF TRBV28
ASSQDQTDPYEQY TRBV4-1
ASSSSPRQFSNQPQH TRBV5-5
ASSQTVPEAF TRBV6-6
ASSPTGLEQY TRBV27
ASSLVWRSGTYEQY TRBV5-1
ASSWRQGNQPQH TRBV28
ASSLAIGESDEKLF TRBV7-9